This TCR beta chain was obtained from a study of blood T cell repertoires in COVID-19. Study context: Nucleic acid was either cDNA or gDNA, and it came from T cells, B-cell-depleted T cells, or PBMCs.

Original analysis: Researchers report that nucleated cell counts were estimated from reference gene primer amplification. Method: immunoSEQ multiplex PCR; TCRdb's copy keeps in-frame clones and lacks some. That table is the source of V, J and clone size, and D and trimming were worked out from the DNA. The sample lists a few hundred thousand clones; 88% were seen once. The specimen sequenced was peripheral blood. This TCR was sampled from a man aged 60-69 years who had recovered from COVID-19.

This chain's CDR3 is CASSLGGYGTEAFF. DNA for the CDR3: TGTGCCAGCAGCCTGGGAGGCTACGGCACTGAAGCTTTCTTT. The gene calls are TRBV5-4 and TRBJ1-1; D not certain. V lost 4 bases, J lost 4 bases, and 14 bases lay in between. Looked up from germline, CDR1 is SGHNT and CDR2 is YYREEE (reference sequence). The CDR3 spans 14 residues.